This T cell receptor (beta chain) comes out of a study of blood T cell repertoires in COVID-19. The overall study: Italy, Spain and the United States were the sources of the convalescent and acute COVID-19 samples. T cells, B-cell-depleted T cells, or PBMCs supplied cDNA or gDNA.

Germline V lookup: CDR1 LGHDT, CDR2 YNNKEL (reference sequence). V was shortened by 3 bases and J by 0 bases, with 9 bases between the two germline ends. The CDR3 contains 15 residues. In the study's own analysis: Estimation of nucleated cell counts relied on the amplification of reference gene primers. Measured with immunoSEQ multiplex PCR; TCRdb has only the in-frame clones, and not every one. Clone size and the V and J calls come from that table; the DNA yielded D and trimming. The repertoire holds just under 350,000 clones, with 88% as singletons. In Seattle, patients joined the study during active infection and were tracked longitudinally.

The chain links TRBV3-1 (or the pseudogene TRBV3-2) to TRBJ1-3; the D is unclear. The material sequenced was peripheral blood. This TCR came from a woman in her seventies with COVID-19, enrolled during active disease. Here the CDR3 reads CASSQGSSSGNTIYF. The CDR3 nucleotides are TGTGCCAGCAGCCAGGGCAGCAGCTCTGGAAACACCATATATTTT.